This is a list of T cell receptor beta chains from one sample in a study of OX40 agonist ivuxolimab in advanced cancers. Repertoires were generated with immunoSEQ multiplex PCR, while TCRdb's copy carries only in-frame clones and drops some. The sample has tens of thousands of clones; roughly 86% are singletons. The specimen comprised CD4+ or CD8+ T cells sorted from blood, sampled in a trial of the OX40 agonist ivuxolimab. The receptor source for this set is an adult with an advanced solid tumor such as melanoma, head and neck, liver or kidney cancer. The CDR3 runs from the conserved cysteine through the conserved F or W. A D gene is named only where the DNA matches it firmly. Only part of the rows carry a size: once, few, many, or a class if the clone is expanded.

>-|TRBJ2-3|17|TRBV5-4|-
CASSSMNRGRGTDTQYF
TGTGCCAGCAGCAGTATGAATAGGGGTAGGGGCACAGATACGCAGTATTTT
>-|TRBJ2-3|16|TRBV6-5|-
CASSYSGLSTTDTQYF
TGTGCCAGCAGTTACTCGGGACTCTCCACCACAGATACGCAGTATTTT
>-|TRBJ1-4|14|TRBV7-2|-
CASSLAVSNEKLFF
TGTGCCAGCAGCTTAGCGGTCTCTAATGAAAAACTGTTTTTT
>TRBD2|TRBJ2-4|17|TRBV11-2|-
CASSFNSGGTSLNIQYF
TGTGCCAGCAGCTTTAACTCTGGAGGGACTAGCTTAAACATTCAGTACTTC
>-|TRBJ1-5|13|TRBV27|-
CASSDPGERPQHF
TGTGCCAGCAGCGACCCGGGAGAACGGCCCCAGCATTTT
>-|TRBJ2-7|15|TRBV7-2|-
CASSQRDTSSYEQYF
TGTGCCAGCAGCCAACGGGACACGAGCTCCTACGAGCAGTACTTC
>TRBD2|TRBJ2-2|16|TRBV19|once
CASSRRAGDFSGELFF
TGTGCCAGTAGTAGGAGGGCGGGAGATTTCTCCGGGGAGCTGTTTTTT
>-|TRBJ2-3|15|TRBV6-1|-
CASSESRDRTDTQYF
TGTGCCAGCAGTGAATCTCGGGACCGCACAGATACGCAGTATTTT
>-|TRBJ2-1|16|TRBV29-1|once
CSVETDQALLYNEQFF
TGCAGCGTTGAAACCGATCAGGCTTTACTCTACAATGAGCAGTTCTTC
>-|TRBJ2-1|12|TRBV5-1|-
CASSQTPGEQFF
TGCGCCAGCAGCCAGACCCCCGGGGAGCAGTTCTTC
>TRBD2|TRBJ2-5|18|TRBV19|-
CASSIGTSGAPTRETQYF
TGTGCCAGTAGTATCGGGACTAGCGGGGCCCCCACGCGGGAGACCCAGTACTTC
>TRBD2|TRBJ2-3|12|TRBV10-3|-
CAISSGSDTQYF
TGTGCCATCAGTAGCGGGAGTGATACGCAGTATTTT
>TRBD2|TRBJ2-5|15|TRBV7-8|-
CASSIRLASQETQYF
TGTGCCAGCAGCATACGACTAGCGTCACAAGAGACCCAGTACTTC
>-|TRBJ2-1|14|TRBV2|-
CARAVGPRSNEQFF
TGTGCCCGTGCGGTTGGACCGCGTTCCAATGAGCAGTTCTTC
>TRBD1|TRBJ2-1|16|TRBV5-1|-
CASSPTAGGRNNEQFF
TGCGCCAGCAGCCCTACGGCAGGGGGTAGAAACAATGAGCAGTTCTTC
>-|TRBJ2-1|10|TRBV29-1|-
CSVKEGLHFF
TGCAGCGTTAAGGAGGGGCTTCACTTCTTC
>-|TRBJ2-4|14|TRBV19|once
CASSMRSPINIQYF
TGTGCCAGTAGTATGAGGAGCCCAATAAACATTCAGTACTTC